Following are 6 T cell receptor beta chains from one sample sequenced in a study of neoadjuvant anti-PD-1 for oral cavity cancer. This sample's time point: after neoadjuvant nivolumab, at surgical resection. Profiled with immunoSEQ multiplex PCR; TCRdb holds only in-frame clones, not every one. The profile shows 40,000 to 50,000 clones, about 76% of them singletons. The material was PBMCs, obtained after nivolumab (anti-PD-1) treatment. The receptor set was obtained from a person aged 40 to 85 with oral cavity squamous cell carcinoma.

J is TRBJ2-1 and V is TRBV11-2; 12 bases fit TRBD2. J lost 7 bases, V lost 5 bases, and 6 bases had no gene match. The CDR3 is made up of 15 amino acids. Germline V gene lookup returns CDR1 SGHAT and CDR2 FQNNGV. CDR3 coding DNA: TGTGCCAGCAGCATAGCTAGCGGGGGGGCAAATGAGCAGTTCTTC. Amino acids: CASSIASGGANEQFF.

The chain recombines TRBV5-1 with TRBJ2-7, with D possibly TRBD2 on 7 matching bases. Trimming removed 4 bases from V and 3 bases from J, with 17 bases in between. Looked up from germline, CDR1 is SGHRS and CDR2 is YFSETQ. The CDR3 is 15 amino acids. The CDR3 reads CASSPGEGGLYEQYF. The CDR3 DNA is TGCGCCAGCAGCCCAGGAGAGGGGGGGCTCTACGAGCAGTACTTC.

The chain joins TRBV29-1 to TRBJ1-1, with D possibly TRBD1 on 6 matching bases. This CDR3 has 13 residues. The germline V gene has CDR1 SQVTM and CDR2 ANQGSEA. Between the trimmed V and J ends, which lost 6 bases and 2 bases, there was a span of 13 bases. This CDR3 reads CSVVDSYNTEAFF. As DNA, the CDR3 is TGCAGCGTGGTGGACAGCTATAACACTGAAGCTTTCTTT.

The chain couples TRBV11-2 to TRBJ1-2; D might be TRBD1 (5 bases). The CDR3 extends over 13 amino acids. V was trimmed by 3 bases and J by 4 bases, leaving 9 bases between them. Germline V gene data show CDR1 as SGHAT and CDR2 as FQNNGV. Written as DNA, the CDR3 is TGTGCCAGCAGCTTGGGGCCGGCCTATGGCTACACCTTC. Amino acid sequence: CASSLGPAYGYTF.

The chain uses TRBV9 and TRBJ2-7, with D perhaps matching TRBD2 (5 bases). CDR3 length: 14 residues. Per germline, CDR1 SGDLS and CDR2 YYNGEE. The V end lost 6 bases, the J end lost 4 bases, and 17 bases lay between the germline ends. This CDR3 reads CASIFGGSGYEQYF. The CDR3 DNA is TGTGCCAGCATATTCGGTGGGAGCGGATACGAGCAGTACTTC.

This clone has just one count. The V gene is TRBV6-5, the J gene TRBJ1-1; no firm D call. Germline V gives CDR1 MNHEY, CDR2 SVGAGI. The V end lost 5 bases, the J end lost 5 bases, and 15 bases lay between the germline ends. The CDR3 is 14 amino acids. For the CDR3, the DNA is TGTGCCAGCAGTCCCAGTAGAGGAGGAACTGAAGCTTTCTTT. Translating it yields CASSPSRGGTEAFF.